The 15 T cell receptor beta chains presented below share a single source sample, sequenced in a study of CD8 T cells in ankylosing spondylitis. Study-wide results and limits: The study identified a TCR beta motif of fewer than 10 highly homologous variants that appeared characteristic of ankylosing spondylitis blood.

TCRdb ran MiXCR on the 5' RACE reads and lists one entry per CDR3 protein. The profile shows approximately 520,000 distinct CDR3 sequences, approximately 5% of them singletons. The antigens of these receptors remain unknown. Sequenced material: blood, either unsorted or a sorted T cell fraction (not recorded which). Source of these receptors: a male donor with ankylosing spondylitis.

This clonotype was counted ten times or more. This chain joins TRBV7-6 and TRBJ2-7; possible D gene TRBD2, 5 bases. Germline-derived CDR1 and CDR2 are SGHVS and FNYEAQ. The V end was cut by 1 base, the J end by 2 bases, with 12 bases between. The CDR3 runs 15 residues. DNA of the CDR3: TGTGCCAGCAGCTTAGATGAGGGCGTTCCCTACGAGCAGTACTTC. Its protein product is CASSLDEGVPYEQYF. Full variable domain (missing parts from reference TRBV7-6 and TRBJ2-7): GAGVSQSPRYKVTKRGQDVALRCDPISGHVSLYWYRQALGQGPEFLTYFNYEAQQDKSGLPNDRFSAERPEGSISTLTIQRTEQRDSAMYRCASSLDEGVPYEQYFGPGTRLTVT.

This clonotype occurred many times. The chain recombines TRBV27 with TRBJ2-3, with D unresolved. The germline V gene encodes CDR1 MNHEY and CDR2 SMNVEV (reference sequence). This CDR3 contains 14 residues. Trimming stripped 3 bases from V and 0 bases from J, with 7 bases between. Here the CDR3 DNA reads TGTGCCAGCAGTTTTTCGGAGAGCACAGATACGCAGTATTTT. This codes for CASSFSESTDTQYF.

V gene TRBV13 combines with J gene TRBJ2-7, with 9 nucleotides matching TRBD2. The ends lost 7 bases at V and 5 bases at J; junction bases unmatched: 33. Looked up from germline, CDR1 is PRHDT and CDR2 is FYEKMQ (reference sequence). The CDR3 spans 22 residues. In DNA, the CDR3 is TGTGCCAGCATCTGCCGGGGGAGGTGCGGGAGGGGAACGGCGCCGAGGCTGGACGAGCAGTACTTC. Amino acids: CASICRGRCGRGTAPRLDEQYF.

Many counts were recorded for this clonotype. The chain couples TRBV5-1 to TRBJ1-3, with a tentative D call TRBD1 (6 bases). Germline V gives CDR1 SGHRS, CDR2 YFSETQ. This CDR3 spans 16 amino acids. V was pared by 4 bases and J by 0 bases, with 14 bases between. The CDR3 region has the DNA TGCGCCAGCAGCCCCTACGGGGACAACTCTGGAAACACCATATATTTT. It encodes CASSPYGDNSGNTIYF.

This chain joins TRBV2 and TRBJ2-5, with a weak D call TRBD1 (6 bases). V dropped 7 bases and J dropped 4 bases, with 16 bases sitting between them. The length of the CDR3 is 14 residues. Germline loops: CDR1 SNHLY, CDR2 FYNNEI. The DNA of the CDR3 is TGTGCCAGCAATTGGGGGCCGACAGGAGAGACCCAGTACTTC. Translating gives CASNWGPTGETQYF.

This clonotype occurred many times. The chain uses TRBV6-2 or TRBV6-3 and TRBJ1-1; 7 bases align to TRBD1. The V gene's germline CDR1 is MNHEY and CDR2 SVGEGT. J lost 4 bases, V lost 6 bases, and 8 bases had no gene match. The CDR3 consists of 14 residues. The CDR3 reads CASRTRGQVTEAFF. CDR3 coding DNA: TGTGCCAGCAGAACCCGCGGACAGGTCACTGAAGCTTTCTTT.

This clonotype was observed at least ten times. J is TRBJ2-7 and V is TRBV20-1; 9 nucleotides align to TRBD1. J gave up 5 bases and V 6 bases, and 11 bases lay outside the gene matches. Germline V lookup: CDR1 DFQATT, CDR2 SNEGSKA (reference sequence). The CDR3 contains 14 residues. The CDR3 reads CSAGDPGTGNEQYF. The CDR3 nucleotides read TGCAGTGCGGGGGACCCCGGGACAGGGAACGAGCAGTACTTC.

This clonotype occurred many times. The CDR3, as DNA: TGTGCCAGCAGTTCCGGGACTAGCGGGAGGAATGAGCAGTTCTTC. Its protein product is CASSSGTSGRNEQFF. This chain links TRBV27 with TRBJ2-1; the match to TRBD2 covers 15 bases. Germline loops: CDR1 MNHEY, CDR2 SMNVEV (reference sequence). V dropped 4 bases and J dropped 7; count of bases not matched to a gene: 2. The CDR3 runs 15 residues.

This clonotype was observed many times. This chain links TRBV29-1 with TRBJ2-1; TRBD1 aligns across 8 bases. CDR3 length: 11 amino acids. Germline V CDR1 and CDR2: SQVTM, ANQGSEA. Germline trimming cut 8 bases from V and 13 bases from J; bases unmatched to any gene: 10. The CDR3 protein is CSSRQGIKQFF. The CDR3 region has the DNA TGCAGCTCGCGACAGGGGATTAAACAGTTCTTC.

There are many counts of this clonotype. The chain's CDR3 is CASRGRSGYTF. The DNA of the CDR3 is TGTGCCAGTCGGGGGAGGAGCGGCTACACCTTC. The rearrangement uses TRBV6-5 and TRBJ1-2; tentatively, D is TRBD1 (5 bases). The CDR3 sequence is 11 residues long. V gave up 9 bases and J gave up 8 bases, with 13 bases separating them. Germline CDR1 MNHEY, CDR2 SVGAGI.

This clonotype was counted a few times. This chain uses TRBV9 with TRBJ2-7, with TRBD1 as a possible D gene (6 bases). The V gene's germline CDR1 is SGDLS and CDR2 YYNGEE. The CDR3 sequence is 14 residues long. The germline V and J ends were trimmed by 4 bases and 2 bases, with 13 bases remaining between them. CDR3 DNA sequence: TGTGCCAGCAGCCCCCGACAGGTCCCCTACGAGCAGTACTTC. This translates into CASSPRQVPYEQYF. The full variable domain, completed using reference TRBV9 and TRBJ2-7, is DSGVTQTPKHLITATGQRVTLRCSPRSGDLSVYWYQQSLDQGLQFLIQYYNGEERAKGNILERFSAQQFPDLHSELNLSSLELGDSALYFCASSPRQVPYEQYFGPGTRLTVT.

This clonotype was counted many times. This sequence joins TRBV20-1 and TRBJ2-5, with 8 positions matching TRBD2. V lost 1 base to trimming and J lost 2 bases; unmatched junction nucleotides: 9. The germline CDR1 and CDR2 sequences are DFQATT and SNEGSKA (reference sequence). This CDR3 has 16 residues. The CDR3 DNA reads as TGCAGTGCTAGAGCTGCGGTAGCGGGGTTACAAGAGACCCAGTACTTC. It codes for CSARAAVAGLQETQYF.

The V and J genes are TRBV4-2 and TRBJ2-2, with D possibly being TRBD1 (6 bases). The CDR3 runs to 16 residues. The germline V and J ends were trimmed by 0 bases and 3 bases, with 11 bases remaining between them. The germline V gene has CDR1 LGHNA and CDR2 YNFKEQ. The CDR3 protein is CASSQEGARYTGELFF. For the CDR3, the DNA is TGTGCCAGCAGCCAAGAGGGGGCTCGGTACACCGGGGAGCTGTTTTTT.

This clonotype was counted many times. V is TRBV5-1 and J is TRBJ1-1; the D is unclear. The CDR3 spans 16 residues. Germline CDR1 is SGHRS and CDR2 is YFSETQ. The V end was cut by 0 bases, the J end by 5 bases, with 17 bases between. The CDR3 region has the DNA TGCGCCAGCAGCTTGGAACCCGGGCAGGTTAGAACTGAAGCTTTCTTT. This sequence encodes CASSLEPGQVRTEAFF.

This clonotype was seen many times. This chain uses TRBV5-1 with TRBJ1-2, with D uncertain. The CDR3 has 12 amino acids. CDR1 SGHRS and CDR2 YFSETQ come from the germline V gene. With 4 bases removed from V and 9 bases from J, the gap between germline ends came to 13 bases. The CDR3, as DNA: TGCGCCAGCAGCCTCGCCTCGCGCCGCTACACCTTC. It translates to CASSLASRRYTF.